The 30 T cell receptor beta chains below come from one sample, sequenced in a study of T cell repertoires in cytomegalovirus infection. MiXCR, applied by TCRdb to the reads, yields one record per CDR3 protein. Of around 630,000 distinct CDR3 sequences listed, 20% to 25% were seen once; the top ten hold 8%. Sequenced sample: CD8+ T cells from PBMCs. The receptors originated from a human donor in good health (CMV status not recorded). Some clones in this sample may be carry-over from other donors' samples.

As regards this clonotype: A read error may explain this, as a much larger clone is one base away. The chain joins TRBV7-8 to TRBJ2-5; D unresolved. The V gene's germline CDR1 is SGHVS and CDR2 FQNEAQ. The CDR3 runs to 12 residues. CDR3 coding DNA: TGTGCCAGCAGCTCCAACACCCCGACCCGGTACTTC. Protein sequence: CASSSNTPTRYF.

The CDR3 nucleotides are TGTGCCAGCAGTTTTTCGATTGAGTATCAGCCCCAGCATTTT. It yields the protein CASSFSIEYQPQHF. V usage is TRBV27 and J usage is TRBJ1-5; the D is unclear. The CDR3 has 14 residues. Trimming took off 3 bases at V and 5 bases at J, with 11 bases between the two ends. Germline CDR1 and CDR2: MNHEY and SMNVEV (reference sequence).

This clonotype came up a few times. The genes are TRBV19 and TRBJ1-1, with D hard to call. Germline-derived CDR1 and CDR2 are LNHDA and SQIVND (reference sequence). This CDR3 has 14 residues. Trimming pared 7 bases from V and 1 base from J, leaving 13 bases between. In DNA form, the CDR3 reads TGTGCCAGTAAGCGCCATATAGGGAACACTGAAGCTTTCTTT. This translates into CASKRHIGNTEAFF.

Points on this clonotype: Germline and junction disagree at one end, which may indicate a read error. CDR3 coding DNA: TGTGCTAGCAGCTTTGGGTGGGAAGAGACCCAGTACTTC. It specifies CASSFGWEETQYF. The chain uses TRBV7-6 and TRBJ2-5; D uncertain. CDR3 length: 13 residues. The germline V gene has CDR1 SGHVS and CDR2 FNYEAQ. Using reference TRBV7-6 and TRBJ2-5 for the parts outside the CDR3, the full variable domain is GAGVSQSPRYKVTKRGQDVALRCDPISGHVSLYWYRQALGQGPEFLTYFNYEAQQDKSGLPNDRFSAERPEGSISTLTIQRTEQRDSAMYRCASSFGWEETQYFGPGTRLLVL.

J is TRBJ2-2 and V is TRBV6-6; D is possibly TRBD1 (5 bases). Trimming removed 0 bases from V and 5 bases from J, with 10 bases in between. The germline V gene has CDR1 MNHNY and CDR2 SVGAGI (reference sequence). This CDR3 comprises 15 residues. CDR3 nucleotide sequence: TGTGCCAGCAGTTACTCGCAGGGTTCGACCGGGGAGCTGTTTTTT. Translating it yields CASSYSQGSTGELFF.

This clonotype was seen ten or more times. The chain couples TRBV7-2 to TRBJ2-1; the D is unclear. This CDR3 region has 14 residues. Trimming removed 0 bases at V and 0 bases at J, with 3 bases between. Germline CDR1 reads SGHTA; CDR2 reads FQGNSA. The chain's CDR3 is CASSLANSYNEQFF. The CDR3 bases are TGTGCCAGCAGCTTAGCGAACTCCTACAATGAGCAGTTCTTC.

The chain employs TRBV14 and TRBJ2-2; D not certain. Germline CDR1 and CDR2: SGHDN and FVKESK. The ends were cut back, 2 bases at V and 0 bases at J, with 7 bases in the middle. CDR3 length: 15 amino acids. CDR3 residues: CASSQWATNTGELFF. For the CDR3, the DNA is TGTGCCAGCAGCCAATGGGCTACGAACACCGGGGAGCTGTTTTTT.

V and J are TRBV5-4 and TRBJ1-1; TRBD1 might be the D (6 bases). Germline V lookup: CDR1 SGHNT, CDR2 YYREEE (reference sequence). The CDR3 runs to 16 residues. The ends were cut back, 4 bases at V and 2 bases at J, with 18 bases in the middle. The CDR3 sequence: CASSHGSQGGNTEAFF. The CDR3 coding sequence is TGTGCCAGCAGCCACGGATCACAAGGGGGAAACACTGAAGCTTTCTTT.

This clonotype was seen a few times. The rearrangement uses TRBV7-9 and TRBJ2-1, with 8 bases matching TRBD2. Trimming took 5 bases from V and 3 from J; bases not matched to a gene: 9. Germline CDR1 SEHNR, CDR2 FQNEAQ (reference sequence). There are 16 residues in the CDR3. CDR3 residues: CASSPGSGGHYNEQFF. DNA of the CDR3: TGTGCCAGCAGCCCTGGGAGCGGGGGACACTACAATGAGCAGTTCTTC.

This clonotype has at least ten counts. The rearrangement joins TRBV7-9 to TRBJ1-1, with D hard to call. Trimming took 0 bases from V and 8 from J, leaving 13 bases between them. The V gene's germline CDR1 is SEHNR and CDR2 FQNEAQ (reference sequence). CDR3 length: 14 residues. The CDR3 reads CASSLAGGLEEAFF. CDR3 nucleotide sequence: TGTGCCAGCAGCTTAGCTGGCGGGTTGGAGGAAGCTTTCTTT.

Ten or more counts support this clonotype. J is TRBJ2-1 and V is TRBV7-6, with a tentative D call TRBD2 (6 bases). CDR1 is SGHVS, CDR2 FNYEAQ, per germline. The V and J ends lost 5 bases and 0 bases respectively, with 17 bases between them. The CDR3 spans 17 residues. The CDR3 spells CASSPGWGESSYNEQFF. The CDR3 nucleotides are TGTGCCAGCAGCCCAGGGTGGGGGGAAAGCTCCTACAATGAGCAGTTCTTC.

The sample holds many counts of this clonotype. The chain couples TRBV7-6 to TRBJ1-5; 10 nucleotides match TRBD1. Germline values: CDR1 SGHVS, CDR2 FNYEAQ. This CDR3 spans 15 amino acids. The trim removed 5 bases at V and 6 bases at J, leaving 7 bases unmatched. CDR3 DNA: TGTGCCAGCAGCCCGGGACAGGGGTTCAGTCAGCCCCAGCATTTT. It translates to CASSPGQGFSQPQHF.

This clonotype appeared many times. This rearrangement joins TRBV25-1 to TRBJ1-2; no clear D gene. This CDR3 has 14 residues. Germline CDR1 MGHDK, CDR2 SYGVNS. V lost 8 bases and J 6 bases, leaving 19 bases between the germline ends. The CDR3 DNA reads as TGTGCCAGCTACCGGGTCCAAAGGTTTCATGGCTACACCTTC. Encoded protein: CASYRVQRFHGYTF.

This clonotype was found many times. This sequence joins TRBV7-9 and TRBJ2-4; maybe TRBD1 (5 bases). Germline CDR1 and CDR2: SEHNR and FQNEAQ (reference sequence). The CDR3 has 15 amino acids. V dropped 5 bases and J dropped 2 bases, with 13 bases sitting between them. The CDR3 DNA follows: TGTGCCAGCAGCCCCGCAAGGGGTACCAAAAACATTCAGTACTTC. Protein sequence: CASSPARGTKNIQYF.

The sample holds a few counts of this clonotype. The chain carries TRBV24-1 and TRBJ2-1; 7 bases align to TRBD2. V dropped 2 bases and J dropped 3; count of bases not matched to a gene: 9. CDR1 is KGHDR and CDR2 is SFDVKD in the germline V gene. The CDR3 length is 17 residues. As DNA, the CDR3 is TGTGCCACCAGTGATTCGATGAGCGGGGCCTACTACAATGAGCAGTTCTTC. It translates to CATSDSMSGAYYNEQFF.

This clonotype has more than one count but fewer than ten. V gene TRBV7-3 combines with J gene TRBJ1-1; perhaps TRBD1 as D (5 bases). The V end lost 2 bases, the J end lost 5 bases, and 15 bases lay between the germline ends. This CDR3 has 15 amino acids. Germline lookup yields CDR1 SGHTA and CDR2 FQGTGA. DNA of the CDR3: TGTGCCAGCAGCTTAGGGGTTGCTGGGGGGACTGAAGCTTTCTTT. It yields the protein CASSLGVAGGTEAFF.

This clonotype was seen more than once but under ten times. The chain is built from TRBV20-1 and TRBJ1-2; 8 nucleotides line up with TRBD1. CDR3 length: 14 residues. V lost 8 bases and J lost 2; bases outside the gene matches: 10. The germline V gene encodes CDR1 DFQATT and CDR2 SNEGSKA (reference sequence). The CDR3, as DNA: TGCAGTTATCCGCCCAGGGGGCCGAACTATGGCTACACCTTC. Protein product: CSYPPRGPNYGYTF.

There are many counts of this clonotype. The rearrangement joins TRBV11-2 to TRBJ1-2; 7 nucleotides line up with TRBD1. CDR1 is SGHAT and CDR2 is FQNNGV in the germline V gene. The CDR3 spans 12 residues. The junction had 2 bases not matched to a gene; V was cut back by 5 bases and J by 5 bases. The CDR3 sequence is CASSEQGYGYTF. The CDR3 DNA is TGTGCCAGCAGCGAACAGGGGTATGGCTACACCTTC.

The J gene is TRBJ2-2, the V gene TRBV2; TRBD2 matches at 8 bases. Germline lookup yields CDR1 SNHLY and CDR2 FYNNEI. The J segment lost 5 bases and the V segment lost 8 bases, leaving 10 bases of the junction unmatched. The CDR3 loop spans 15 amino acids. The CDR3 spells CASVSAGERTGELFF. CDR3 nucleotides: TGTGCCAGCGTCTCAGCGGGGGAGCGGACCGGGGAGCTGTTTTTT.

The chain combines TRBV7-9 with TRBJ2-1; 8 bases are shared with TRBD1. CDR3 length: 17 residues. V was pared by 5 bases and J by 7 bases, with 16 bases of the junction left unmatched. Germline V gene sequence: CDR1 SEHNR, CDR2 FQNEAQ (reference sequence). The CDR3 coding sequence is TGTGCCAGCAGCAACGGCCGGACAGGGTTAAGCCGGAATGAGCAGTTCTTC. Protein product: CASSNGRTGLSRNEQFF.

This clonotype was seen at least ten times. The V and J genes are TRBV11-1 and TRBJ2-3; D possibly corresponds to TRBD1 (6 bases). Per the germline V gene, CDR1 is SGHAT and CDR2 is FQDESV (reference sequence). The CDR3 length is 15 residues. V lost 3 bases and J 5 bases, leaving 15 bases between the germline ends. CDR3 region: CASSFRGRARDTQYF. The CDR3, as DNA: TGTGCCAGCAGCTTCAGGGGTCGGGCGCGAGATACGCAGTATTTT.

J is TRBJ2-2 and V is TRBV13; 7 bases line up with TRBD1. The CDR3 loop spans 15 amino acids. J was trimmed by 4 bases and V by 5 bases; bases with no gene match: 7. The germline CDR1 and CDR2 sequences are PRHDT and FYEKMQ (reference sequence). The CDR3 nucleotides are TGTGCCAGCAGCAGCCAGGGGGAAGGCACCGGGGAGCTGTTTTTT. It translates to CASSSQGEGTGELFF.

The chain combines TRBV20-1 with TRBJ1-2; D not certain. The CDR3 totals 15 residues. CDR1 DFQATT and CDR2 SNEGSKA come from the germline V gene (reference sequence). The V and J ends lost 1 base and 4 bases respectively, with 16 bases between them. The CDR3 coding sequence is TGCAGTGCTAGAGTGGAGACGATGTATCCCTATGGCTACACCTTC. Its translation is CSARVETMYPYGYTF.

This clonotype showed up just a few times. The J gene is TRBJ2-3, the V gene TRBV19; D is unresolved. CDR3 length equals 13 residues. Trimming pared 7 bases from V and 2 bases from J, leaving 10 bases between. CDR1 LNHDA and CDR2 SQIVND come from the germline V gene (reference sequence). CDR3 loop: CASTWDNTDTQYF. The CDR3 DNA is TGTGCCAGTACTTGGGATAACACAGATACGCAGTATTTT. The complete variable domain, with remaining parts taken from reference TRBV19 and TRBJ2-3, reads DGGITQSPKYLFRKEGQNVTLSCEQNLNHDAMYWYRQDPGQGLRLIYYSQIVNDFQKGDIAEGYSVSREKKESFPLTVTSAQKNPTAFYLCASTWDNTDTQYFGPGTRLTVL.

This clonotype has more than one count but fewer than ten. V and J are TRBV10-3 and TRBJ1-4; 8 bases align to TRBD1. The CDR3 consists of 13 residues. The ends lost 8 bases at V and 8 bases at J; junction bases unmatched: 7. The germline CDR1 and CDR2 sequences are ENHRY and SYGVKD. CDR3 residues: CAIGTGLREKLFF. CDR3 nucleotides: TGTGCCATCGGGACAGGACTCAGGGAAAAACTGTTTTTT.

The chain couples TRBV7-2 to TRBJ1-2, with TRBD1 as a possible D gene (6 bases). CDR1 is SGHTA and CDR2 is FQGNSA in the germline V gene. The CDR3 is made up of 16 amino acids. The germline V and J ends were trimmed by 4 bases and 5 bases, with 20 bases remaining between them. The CDR3 here is CASSSFVAGEEYGYTF. The CDR3 region has the DNA TGTGCCAGCAGCTCATTTGTGGCAGGGGAGGAGTATGGCTACACCTTC. The full variable domain, its missing parts supplied by reference TRBV7-2 and TRBJ1-2, is GAGVSQSPSNKVTEKGKDVELRCDPISGHTALYWYRQSLGQGLEFLIYFQGNSAPDKSGLPSDRFSAERTGGSVSTLTIQRTQQEDSAVYLCASSSFVAGEEYGYTFGSGTRLTVV.

CDR3 sequence: CSARDWENTEAFF. CDR3 DNA sequence: TGCAGTGCTAGAGATTGGGAAAACACTGAAGCTTTCTTT. The chain links TRBV20-1 to TRBJ1-1, with D hard to call. The length of the CDR3 is 13 residues. Germline values: CDR1 DFQATT, CDR2 SNEGSKA (reference sequence). The V gene lost 0 bases and the J gene lost 2 bases, with 7 bases spanning the gap.

The CDR3 is CASSVGLAQDGELFF. The CDR3, as DNA: TGTGCCAGCAGCGTAGGGCTAGCGCAAGACGGGGAGCTGTTTTTT. This chain joins TRBV9 and TRBJ2-2; D may be TRBD2 (6 bases). The CDR3 spans 15 residues. CDR1 SGDLS and CDR2 YYNGEE come from the germline V gene. Trimming pared 0 bases from V and 7 bases from J, leaving 13 bases between. The complete variable domain, with remaining parts taken from reference TRBV9 and TRBJ2-2, reads DSGVTQTPKHLITATGQRVTLRCSPRSGDLSVYWYQQSLDQGLQFLIQYYNGEERAKGNILERFSAQQFPDLHSELNLSSLELGDSALYFCASSVGLAQDGELFFGEGSRLTVL.

The sample holds many counts of this clonotype. The V gene is TRBV12-3 or TRBV12-4, the J gene TRBJ2-3, with 13 positions matching TRBD2. The CDR3 spans 16 residues. J lost 2 bases, V lost 8 bases, and 7 bases had no gene match. The CDR3 DNA reads as TGTGCCAGCCACGGCGGGACTAGCGGGGTCACAGATACGCAGTATTTT. Protein: CASHGGTSGVTDTQYF.

This clonotype appeared many times. The chain uses TRBV19 and TRBJ2-7; D not certain. V was pared by 4 bases and J by 5 bases, with 12 bases between. The CDR3 is 13 residues long. The V gene's germline CDR1 is LNHDA and CDR2 SQIVND (reference sequence). CDR3 amino acids: CASSTRARDEQYF. The CDR3 DNA follows: TGTGCCAGTAGTACCCGGGCCCGGGACGAGCAGTACTTC.